What follows are 8 T cell receptor beta chains derived from one specimen sequenced in a study of cytomegalovirus exposure and HLA in healthy donors. 60 Vbeta and 13 Jbeta primers were used in PCR. The data were produced by immunoSEQ multiplex PCR, yet TCRdb's version contains in-frame clones alone and is incomplete. This sample has some 200,000 clones, with 60% to 80% found just once. The specimen sequenced was PBMCs. These TCRs come from a female donor in good health and CMV-seronegative.

The J gene is TRBJ2-3, the V gene TRBV7-3, with TRBD2 matching over 8 bases. J gave up 2 bases and V 5 bases, and 6 bases lay outside the gene matches. The CDR3 consists of 15 residues. CDR1 and CDR2 from the germline V gene are SGHTA and FQGTGA. The DNA for the CDR3 is TGTGCCAGCAGCCAAGTAGCGGGGATCACAGATACGCAGTATTTT. Translating it yields CASSQVAGITDTQYF.

V gene TRBV6-6 combines with J gene TRBJ2-5; 10 bases agree with TRBD1. Germline assignment: CDR1 MNHNY and CDR2 SVGAGI (reference sequence). This CDR3 has 14 residues. The V and J ends lost 2 bases and 5 bases, in that order; junction bases with no gene match: 2. The CDR3 protein is CASSYDRGRETQYF. The CDR3 nucleotides read TGTGCCAGCAGTTACGACAGGGGGCGGGAGACCCAGTACTTC.

The chain uses TRBV15 and TRBJ1-1, with unresolved D. V lost 0 bases, J lost 11 bases, and 10 bases lay in between. CDR3 length: 12 residues. Germline CDR1 and CDR2: LNHNV and YYDKDF (reference sequence). In nucleotides, the CDR3 is TGTGCCACCAGCAGAGATTTTACTCCCGCTTTCTTT. This sequence encodes CATSRDFTPAFF.

The rearrangement links TRBV7-8 to TRBJ1-5; D is uncertain. Germline CDR1 and CDR2: SGHVS and FQNEAQ. The V end lost 5 bases, the J end lost 3 bases, and 14 bases lay between the germline ends. CDR3 length: 15 amino acids. Here the CDR3 DNA reads TGTGCCAGCAGCCAAACCCGGGTGCCCAATCAGCCCCAGCATTTT. This sequence encodes CASSQTRVPNQPQHF. Using reference TRBV7-8 and TRBJ1-5 for the parts outside the CDR3, the full variable domain is GAGVSQSPRYKVAKRGQDVALRCDPISGHVSLFWYQQALGQGPEFLTYFQNEAQLDKSGLPSDRFFAERPEGSVSTLKIQRTQQEDSAVYLCASSQTRVPNQPQHFGDGTRLSIL.

The chain joins TRBV5-1 to TRBJ2-7; D not certain. This CDR3 spans 15 amino acids. From germline, CDR1 is SGHRS and CDR2 YFSETQ. The V end was cut by 2 bases, the J end by 2 bases, with 14 bases between. CDR3 region: CASSFDIYRTYEQYF. The DNA of the CDR3 is TGCGCCAGCAGCTTCGACATATACCGGACCTACGAGCAGTACTTC.

The rearrangement joins TRBV29-1 to TRBJ2-1, with D hard to call. Germline loops: CDR1 SQVTM, CDR2 ANQGSEA. The CDR3 length is 13 residues. Trimming took off 1 base at V and 4 bases at J, with 8 bases between the two ends. The CDR3 loop is CSVEVTQYNEQFF. In DNA, the CDR3 is TGCAGCGTTGAAGTGACACAATACAATGAGCAGTTCTTC.

This clone was observed a few times. V is TRBV13 and J is TRBJ1-6; 8 nucleotides match TRBD1. V gave up 5 bases and J gave up 8 bases; unmatched junction bases: 5. The CDR3 runs to 14 residues. Germline CDR1 reads PRHDT; CDR2 reads FYEKMQ (reference sequence). Here the CDR3 DNA reads TGTGCCAGCAGCCTGGGACAGGTCGATTCACCCCTCCACTTT. Residues: CASSLGQVDSPLHF.

This rearrangement joins TRBV5-1 to TRBJ1-1, with unresolved D. Germline loops: CDR1 SGHRS, CDR2 YFSETQ. V was clipped by 7 bases and J by 3 bases, with 16 bases between them. This CDR3 region has 14 residues. The CDR3 loop reads CASSPSRGDTEAFF. CDR3 in DNA: TGCGCCAGCTCCCCCTCCCGGGGTGACACTGAAGCTTTCTTT.